This T cell receptor (beta chain) derives from a study of shared clonotypes between healthy human individuals. Study-wide points: Rarefaction revealed incomplete sorted-subset sequencing despite large depth.

Points on this clone: Its antigen is not known.

In the original workflow: ImmunoSEQ only sent back junction sequences with no quality scores, so filtering was done differently. TCRdb's copy holds only in-frame clones and misses some; the assay was immunoSEQ multiplex PCR. For V, J and clone size, that table is used; D and trimming come from the DNA. The table has 2 million to 2.5 million clones, about 95% seen once. The germline V and J ends were trimmed by 1 base and 9 bases, with 13 bases remaining between them. The CDR3 totals 14 residues. Germline values: CDR1 SGHTA, CDR2 FQGNSA. Naive CD8 cells, CD45RO-negative and positively selected for CCR7, excluded terminally differentiated effector memory CD45RA+ cells. The study drew its donors from healthy HIV-negative adults without recent acute infections or vaccinations.

Specimen: naive CD8+ T cells sorted from blood. This TCR was sampled from a man younger than 35 in good health. The chain carries TRBV7-2 and TRBJ2-1; D is perhaps TRBD2 (6 bases). Here the CDR3 DNA reads TGTGCCAGCAGCTTAGGGCCGGCCGGGGGTGAGCAGTTCTTC. Translation gives CASSLGPAGGEQFF. Variable domain in full (rest from reference TRBV7-2 and TRBJ2-1): GAGVSQSPSNKVTEKGKDVELRCDPISGHTALYWYRQSLGQGLEFLIYFQGNSAPDKSGLPSDRFSAERTGGSVSTLTIQRTQQEDSAVYLCASSLGPAGGEQFFGPGTRLTVL.